The present TCR beta chain was sequenced within a study of blood T cell repertoires in COVID-19. Study as a whole: COVID-19 samples from acute and convalescent phases originated in the United States, Italy and Spain.

Clones were sequenced by immunoSEQ multiplex PCR, and TCRdb holds only the in-frame ones, with some missing. The repertoire has about 170,000 clones, about four fifths of them found once; the top ten carry about 10%. The CDR3 extends over 13 amino acids. Trimming took 3 bases from V and 9 from J, leaving 12 bases between them. Germline V lookup: CDR1 SGHDN, CDR2 FVKESK. This TCR was recovered from a woman aged 80 or over with active or convalescent COVID-19. Sequencing input: peripheral blood. The V gene is TRBV14, the J gene TRBJ2-1; D is unresolved. The CDR3 DNA follows: TGTGCCAGCAGCCAGCAGGTTGTAGGTGAGCAGTTCTTC. It is translated as CASSQQVVGEQFF.